One sample yielded the 11 T cell receptor beta chains listed below, sequenced in a study of brain T cells in children with intractable seizures (dated by TCRdb to the early 2020s). The meaning of the sample's time point label: resected brain tissue, or blood drawn just prior to surgery. To prepare the library, the immunoSEQ multiplex PCR assay was applied. TCRdb provides this immuneACCESS table in a form limited to in-frame rearrangements. Some clones are lacking; in checked studies, under half of them reflect an unresolved V gene, and why the rest are absent is not known. The sample data list about 76,000 clones, and around 93% of these were observed just once. Of the sample, around 1.4% falls within the top ten clones. This specimen was peripheral blood, taken at surgery. These receptors were collected from a boy younger than two with tuberous sclerosis and intractable seizures.

The rearrangement links TRBV5-1 to TRBJ2-5; 10 nucleotides align to TRBD2. The length of the CDR3 is 16 residues. Germline CDR1 reads SGHRS; CDR2 reads YFSETQ. With 2 bases clipped from V and 5 bases from J, the junction kept 9 bases outside the gene matches. DNA for the CDR3: TGCGCCAGCAGCTTTCGAGCGGGGGGGCCCTATGAGACCCAGTACTTC. Its protein product is CASSFRAGGPYETQYF.

The V and J genes are TRBV4-1 and TRBJ2-1, with D hard to call. Germline V gene sequence: CDR1 MGHRA, CDR2 YSYEKL. V gave up 1 base and J gave up 6 bases, with 7 bases separating them. The CDR3 runs to 13 residues. CDR3 region: CASSQVGVNEQFF. In DNA form, the CDR3 reads TGCGCCAGCAGCCAAGTAGGCGTCAATGAGCAGTTCTTC.

The V gene is TRBV5-1, the J gene TRBJ1-2; D call uncertain. CDR3 length: 13 amino acids. Germline V gene data show CDR1 as SGHRS and CDR2 as YFSETQ. The V and J ends lost 2 bases and 1 base respectively, with 6 bases between them. The CDR3 is CASSFDLNYGYTF. CDR3 nucleotide sequence: TGCGCCAGCAGCTTTGACCTTAACTATGGCTACACCTTC. The entire variable domain, with the rest obtained from reference TRBV5-1 and TRBJ1-2, is as follows: KAGVTQTPRYLIKTRGQQVTLSCSPISGHRSVSWYQQTPGQGLQFLFEYFSETQRNKGNFPGRFSGRQFSNSRSEMNVSTLELGDSALYLCASSFDLNYGYTFGSGTRLTVV.

The CDR3 nucleotides are TGTGCCAGCAGCCCCGGACAGGGGGGGGGATACGAGCAGTACTTC. Protein sequence: CASSPGQGGGYEQYF. The chain has TRBV11-2 and TRBJ2-7; 10 positions agree with TRBD1. The CDR3 contains 15 residues. Per the germline V gene, CDR1 is SGHAT and CDR2 is FQNNGV. J gave up 4 bases and V 5 bases, and 8 bases lay outside the gene matches. The variable domain in full, with the rest retrieved from reference TRBV11-2 and TRBJ2-7, is EAGVAQSPRYKIIEKRQSVAFWCNPISGHATLYWYQQILGQGPKLLIQFQNNGVVDDSQLPKDRFSAERLKGVDSTLKIQPAKLEDSAVYLCASSPGQGGGYEQYFGPGTRLTVT.

V usage is TRBV19 and J usage is TRBJ2-1; D perhaps matches TRBD2 (5 bases). CDR1 is LNHDA and CDR2 is SQIVND in the germline V gene (reference sequence). The CDR3 spans 16 residues. Deletions cut 4 bases from V and 4 bases from J, with 17 bases between. The CDR3 DNA reads TGTGCCAGTAGTACCCCCCTAGCTGGGGTATACAATGAGCAGTTCTTC. Amino acids: CASSTPLAGVYNEQFF.

This chain joins TRBV12-3 or TRBV12-4 and TRBJ1-2; possibly TRBD1 for D (5 bases). The CDR3 contains 12 residues. Trimming stripped 7 bases from V and 5 bases from J, with 11 bases between. The CDR3: CASMGEEYGYTF. The CDR3 nucleotides are TGTGCCAGCATGGGGGAGGAATATGGCTACACCTTC.

This chain uses TRBV30 with TRBJ1-1, with D perhaps matching TRBD1 (5 bases). The CDR3 sequence is 16 residues long. Germline CDR1 and CDR2: GTSNPN and SVGIG (reference sequence). Trimming left V 2 bases short and J 0 bases short, with 16 bases between. This CDR3 is CAWSRTLEGLNTEAFF. DNA of the CDR3: TGTGCCTGGAGTAGGACACTCGAAGGGTTGAACACTGAAGCTTTCTTT.

This sequence joins TRBV6-2 or TRBV6-3 and TRBJ1-2, with D possibly matching TRBD1 (6 bases). CDR3 length equals 11 residues. Germline assignment: CDR1 MNHEY and CDR2 SVGEGT. V lost 6 bases, J lost 13 bases, and 15 bases lay in between. This CDR3 is CASSLGGPTTF. The CDR3 DNA reads as TGTGCCAGCAGCCTAGGGGGACCCACCACCTTC.

The chain uses TRBV3-1 (or the pseudogene TRBV3-2) and TRBJ1-6; maybe TRBD1 (5 bases). The V gene lost 1 base and the J gene lost 4 bases, with 20 bases spanning the gap. Germline V gene sequence: CDR1 LGHDT, CDR2 YNNKEL (reference sequence). The CDR3 runs 19 residues. The CDR3 loop is CASSQVFPAAGNYNSPLHF. The CDR3 region has the DNA TGTGCCAGCAGCCAAGTTTTCCCGGCCGCAGGGAATTATAATTCACCCCTCCACTTT.

This rearrangement joins TRBV30 to TRBJ2-5, with TRBD2 matching over 9 bases. This CDR3 region has 14 residues. V gave up 5 bases and J gave up 5 bases; unmatched junction bases: 9. The germline CDR1 and CDR2 sequences are GTSNPN and SVGIG (reference sequence). CDR3 residues: CAWSPGLAAETQYF. The CDR3, as DNA: TGTGCCTGGTCACCGGGACTAGCAGCGGAGACCCAGTACTTC.

This chain links TRBV11-2 with TRBJ2-7, with a tentative D call TRBD2 (6 bases). V was shortened by 3 bases and J by 2 bases, with 14 bases between the two germline ends. This CDR3 is 15 amino acids long. The germline V gene has CDR1 SGHAT and CDR2 FQNNGV. CDR3 coding DNA: TGTGCCAGCAGCTTCGCGGGGCCCGGACCCTACGAGCAGTACTTC. Its protein is CASSFAGPGPYEQYF.